The entry below describes one T cell receptor beta chain. The antigen is not known. This entry belongs to a study of T-cell reconstitution after alpha-beta-depleted transplantation in children. Whole-study findings and limits: It was reported that alpha-beta T cells came from several hundred expanded graft clones (about two months after transplant).

During its preparation, the TCRbeta library received unique molecular identifiers. TCRdb itself ran the PCR reads through MiXCR, one entry per CDR3 protein. The sample has 440,000 or so distinct CDR3 sequences, around two fifths seen once. This CDR3 is built from 17 residues. Per the germline V gene, CDR1 is SGHNT and CDR2 is YYREEE (reference sequence). Trimming cost V 1 base and J 4 bases; bases outside gene matches: 10. The rearrangement links TRBV5-4 to TRBJ1-1; 10 bases line up with TRBD1. This TCR derives from a girl aged 2 to 10 with aplastic anemia, due to receive a stem cell transplant. The sample consisted of PBMCs, taken before TCRalphabeta/CD19-depleted stem cell transplant. CDR3 protein: CASSLWDRGREGTEAFF. CDR3 sequence (DNA): TGTGCCAGCAGCTTGTGGGACAGGGGACGGGAGGGCACTGAAGCTTTCTTT.